The 28 T cell receptor beta chains reported below all come from one sample, sequenced in a study of blood T cell repertoires in COVID-19. The repertoire was sequenced with immunoSEQ multiplex PCR; TCRdb's copy has only in-frame clones and lacks some. The table has about 240,000 clones, approximately 87% seen once. Sequencing was done on a sample of peripheral blood. The receptors originated from a man in his fifties or sixties with acute or convalescent COVID-19.

The chain carries TRBV30 and TRBJ2-5; D remains unclear. The CDR3 runs 12 residues. Per germline, CDR1 GTSNPN and CDR2 SVGIG (reference sequence). Between the trimmed V and J ends, which lost 0 bases and 10 bases, there was a span of 12 bases. The CDR3 sequence is CAWSVTRQDQYF. The DNA of the CDR3 is TGTGCCTGGAGTGTAACGCGGCAAGACCAGTACTTC.

The chain employs TRBV28 and TRBJ1-6, with unresolved D. Trimming removed 7 bases from V and 0 bases from J, with 13 bases in between. Germline-derived CDR1 and CDR2 are MDHEN and SYDVKM. The CDR3 sequence is 16 residues long. CDR3 DNA sequence: TGTGCCAGCACCTTGGAGGCTAGCTCCTATAATTCACCCCTCCACTTT. Translating it yields CASTLEASSYNSPLHF.

The genes are TRBV28 and TRBJ2-3; a possible D gene is TRBD2 (5 bases). The CDR3 spans 14 residues. CDR1 MDHEN and CDR2 SYDVKM come from the germline V gene. The V end lost 2 bases, the J end lost 3 bases, and 9 bases lay between the germline ends. The CDR3 DNA reads as TGTGCCAGCAGTTTACCCCAGCGGACAGATACGCAGTATTTT. Encoded protein: CASSLPQRTDTQYF.

The chain links TRBV6-5 to TRBJ2-2; D is perhaps TRBD2 (6 bases). Looked up from germline, CDR1 is MNHEY and CDR2 is SVGAGI. Trimming left V 0 bases short and J 4 bases short, with 12 bases between. This CDR3 is 16 amino acids long. The CDR3 protein is CASSYSRRVGTGELFF. The CDR3 coding sequence is TGTGCCAGCAGTTACTCGAGGAGGGTTGGCACCGGGGAGCTGTTTTTT.

The CDR3 loop reads CASSQRTGGAGTGELFF. Written as DNA, the CDR3 is TGTGCCAGCAGCCAGAGGACAGGGGGCGCAGGAACCGGGGAGCTGTTTTTT. The J gene is TRBJ2-2, the V gene TRBV7-2; 11 bases are shared with TRBD1. Germline CDR1 and CDR2: SGHTA and FQGNSA. The CDR3 contains 17 residues. V shed 5 bases and J 5 bases; nucleotides not matched to a gene: 10.

The chain couples TRBV12-3 or TRBV12-4 to TRBJ1-1; possibly TRBD1 for D (5 bases). CDR3 length: 13 residues. Trimming removed 3 bases from V and 6 bases from J, with 11 bases in between. The CDR3 is CASSFGPRAEAFF. The CDR3 DNA reads TGTGCCAGCAGTTTCGGTCCCAGGGCTGAAGCTTTCTTT.

The V and J genes are TRBV6-5 and TRBJ2-7; TRBD2 might be the D (5 bases). The V gene's germline CDR1 is MNHEY and CDR2 SVGAGI. The CDR3 runs to 13 residues. Trimming shortened V by 7 bases and J by 6 bases, and 16 bases separated the two germline ends. The CDR3 loop reads CASTRAEGSEQYF. CDR3 coding DNA: TGTGCCAGCACCCGGGCAGAGGGATCCGAGCAGTACTTC.

The chain carries TRBV10-3 and TRBJ2-3; D gene ambiguous. This CDR3 is 15 amino acids long. Trimming took 4 bases from V and 0 from J, leaving 11 bases between them. Germline CDR1 ENHRY, CDR2 SYGVKD. CDR3 coding DNA: TGTGCCATCAGTGTCCGTCAGTTTAGCACAGATACGCAGTATTTT. Translated, it gives CAISVRQFSTDTQYF.

The chain couples TRBV3-1 (or the pseudogene TRBV3-2) to TRBJ1-4, with no clear D. V shed 4 bases and J shed 1 base, with 10 bases lying between them. This CDR3 has 15 residues. Germline assignment: CDR1 LGHDT and CDR2 YNNKEL (reference sequence). The CDR3 loop reads CASSPSPGTNEKLFF. The CDR3 DNA reads TGTGCCAGCAGCCCGTCACCGGGAACTAATGAAAAACTGTTTTTT.

Points on this clone: Sequence at one end of the junction differs from germline and may be a read error. CDR3 nucleotides: TGTGCTAGCAGTCCAGGGGGCGCGAACACCGGGGAGCTGTTTTTT. This sequence encodes CASSPGGANTGELFF. The chain combines TRBV7-7 with TRBJ2-2; 8 bases agree with TRBD1. In germline, CDR1 is SSHAT, CDR2 FNYEAQ (reference sequence). CDR3 length: 15 residues.

The rearrangement joins TRBV28 to TRBJ1-2, with D hard to call. The ends were cut back, 3 bases at V and 0 bases at J, with 8 bases in the middle. The CDR3 covers 14 residues. Germline lookup yields CDR1 MDHEN and CDR2 SYDVKM. CDR3 bases: TGTGCCAGCAGTTTGGAACAGACTAACTATGGCTACACCTTC. Its translation: CASSLEQTNYGYTF.

The chain uses TRBV7-2 and TRBJ1-3; TRBD1 aligns across 9 bases. Germline V CDR1 and CDR2: SGHTA, FQGNSA. The V and J ends lost 4 bases and 3 bases, in that order; junction bases with no gene match: 10. This CDR3 has 17 residues. The CDR3 bases are TGTGCCAGCAGCTCAAATGGGGGACAGGGAGGTGGAAACACCATATATTTT. It specifies CASSSNGGQGGGNTIYF.

V is TRBV7-2 and J is TRBJ2-5, with 9 bases matching TRBD1. Germline CDR1 is SGHTA and CDR2 is FQGNSA. There are 14 residues in the CDR3. V lost 5 bases to trimming and J lost 1 base; unmatched junction nucleotides: 2. DNA of the CDR3: TGTGCCAGCAGCCCGGACAGGGGCCAAGAGACCCAGTACTTC. Translated, it gives CASSPDRGQETQYF.

This clone has just a few counts. The chain uses TRBV19 and TRBJ2-7, with 7 bases that match TRBD1. This CDR3 is built from 13 residues. The ends lost 5 bases at V and 3 bases at J; junction bases unmatched: 4. From germline, CDR1 is LNHDA and CDR2 SQIVND (reference sequence). CDR3 nucleotides: TGTGCCAGTAGTGGACAGGATGGCTACGAGCAGTACTTC. It specifies CASSGQDGYEQYF.

This clone appeared a few times. The chain couples TRBV2 to TRBJ1-1; 10 bases fit TRBD1. Losses at the gene ends were 7 bases for V and 4 bases for J; bases not matched to a gene: 9. This CDR3 comprises 15 residues. Germline loops: CDR1 SNHLY, CDR2 FYNNEI. The CDR3 bases are TGTGCCAGCAACGAGAGGGACAGGGGAGGCACTGAAGCTTTCTTT. Its protein is CASNERDRGGTEAFF. The full variable domain, in which reference TRBV2 and TRBJ1-1 provide the parts outside the CDR3, is EPEVTQTPSHQVTQMGQEVILRCVPISNHLYFYWYRQILGQKVEFLVSFYNNEISEKSEIFDDQFSVERPDGSNFTLKIRSTKLEDSAMYFCASNERDRGGTEAFFGQGTRLTVV.

The rearrangement links TRBV7-2 to TRBJ2-1, with 7 bases lining up with TRBD1. V dropped 5 bases and J dropped 6; count of bases not matched to a gene: 13. Germline V gene data show CDR1 as SGHTA and CDR2 as FQGNSA. The length of the CDR3 is 16 residues. Here the CDR3 DNA reads TGTGCCAGCAGCGTGGCGACGATACAGGGGATCAATGAGCAGTTCTTC. This codes for CASSVATIQGINEQFF.

The CDR3 loop is CAWSPGAGVQDTQYF. Here the CDR3 DNA reads TGTGCCTGGAGTCCCGGAGCGGGAGTCCAAGATACGCAGTATTTT. The chain is built from TRBV30 and TRBJ2-3, with 8 bases aligning to TRBD2. The CDR3 runs to 15 residues. J gave up 5 bases and V 2 bases, and 9 bases lay outside the gene matches. CDR1 and CDR2 (germline): GTSNPN, SVGIG (reference sequence).

The V and J genes are TRBV6-2 or TRBV6-3 and TRBJ2-1; 9 nucleotides match TRBD2. The CDR3 extends over 14 amino acids. Germline lookup yields CDR1 MNHEY and CDR2 SVGEGT. After removal of 4 bases from V and 9 bases from J, the junction contained 7 bases not matched to a gene. CDR3 protein: CASSLAGALAEQFF. The CDR3 nucleotides are TGTGCCAGCAGTTTAGCGGGAGCCCTTGCTGAGCAGTTCTTC.

This clone was seen a few times. The chain couples TRBV28 to TRBJ1-5; perhaps TRBD1 as D (5 bases). V was clipped by 8 bases and J by 4 bases, with 6 bases between them. Per germline, CDR1 MDHEN and CDR2 SYDVKM. CDR3 length equals 11 residues. Written as DNA, the CDR3 is TGTGCCAGCCGGGGGAATCAGCCCCAGCATTTT. Translated: CASRGNQPQHF.

V and J are TRBV5-4 and TRBJ2-1, with D uncertain. V gave up 0 bases and J gave up 5 bases, with 12 bases separating them. Germline V gene sequence: CDR1 SGHNT, CDR2 YYREEE (reference sequence). The CDR3 consists of 15 residues. As DNA, the CDR3 is TGTGCCAGCAGCTTGGTAGTGGGCTTCAACAATGAGCAGTTCTTC. As protein: CASSLVVGFNNEQFF.

The chain recombines TRBV18 with TRBJ2-1; 8 bases map to TRBD1. Germline values: CDR1 KGHSH, CDR2 LQKENI. V dropped 3 bases and J dropped 9; count of bases not matched to a gene: 10. CDR3 length: 15 residues. The CDR3 DNA reads TGTGCCAGCTCACCCCTGCAGGGGGCCGCAAGTGAGCAGTTCTTC. Its protein product is CASSPLQGAASEQFF.

This clone was seen a single time. V gene TRBV19 combines with J gene TRBJ2-7, with 8 positions matching TRBD2. In germline, CDR1 is LNHDA, CDR2 SQIVND (reference sequence). This CDR3 has 14 residues. V lost 6 bases, J lost 3 bases, and 7 bases stayed unmatched. This CDR3 reads CASSPRSGSYEQYF. CDR3 in DNA: TGTGCCAGTAGCCCCAGGAGCGGGAGCTACGAGCAGTACTTC.

The J gene is TRBJ2-7, the V gene TRBV30; a weak D match, TRBD2 (6 bases). The V gene's germline CDR1 is GTSNPN and CDR2 SVGIG (reference sequence). CDR3 length: 14 amino acids. Trimming cost V 0 bases and J 0 bases, with 9 bases left between them. The CDR3 coding sequence is TGTGCCTGGAGTGTTGGAGGGGTCTCCTACGAGCAGTACTTC. It translates to CAWSVGGVSYEQYF.

This clone was counted only a few times. The chain uses TRBV12-3 or TRBV12-4 and TRBJ1-2, with D tentatively TRBD1 (6 bases). The CDR3 loop spans 13 amino acids. Trimming stripped 3 bases from V and 8 bases from J, with 13 bases between. The DNA of the CDR3 is TGTGCCAGCAGTTTGAAACAGGGAAACGGCTACACCTTC. Its translation: CASSLKQGNGYTF.

CDR3 residues: CASSISTGRTSEAFF. The CDR3 nucleotides read TGTGCCAGTAGTATTTCGACAGGAAGAACTTCTGAAGCTTTCTTT. The rearrangement links TRBV19 to TRBJ1-1; possibly TRBD1 for D (6 bases). Germline CDR1 LNHDA, CDR2 SQIVND (reference sequence). This CDR3 is 15 amino acids long. V dropped 3 bases and J dropped 6 bases, with 17 bases sitting between them.

This clone has a handful of counts. The genes are TRBV18 and TRBJ2-1; 7 bases align to TRBD1. Germline V gene data show CDR1 as KGHSH and CDR2 as LQKENI. Germline trimming cut 3 bases from V and 4 bases from J; bases unmatched to any gene: 6. CDR3 length: 15 residues. The CDR3 reads CASSPGQDPYNEQFF. DNA of the CDR3: TGTGCCAGCTCACCTGGACAGGACCCATACAATGAGCAGTTCTTC.

This chain connects TRBV9 to TRBJ2-5; D uncertain. CDR1 and CDR2 from the germline V gene are SGDLS and YYNGEE. The CDR3 spans 14 residues. V was shortened by 4 bases and J by 7 bases, with 17 bases between the two germline ends. CDR3 in DNA: TGTGCCAGCAGCCCCACCCCCGGGTTGGGGACCCAGTACTTC. This gives the protein CASSPTPGLGTQYF.

The chain is built from TRBV28 and TRBJ1-5; the match to TRBD1 covers 9 bases. CDR3 length: 18 residues. V was clipped by 3 bases and J by 0 bases; unmatched bases: 9. Germline values: CDR1 MDHEN, CDR2 SYDVKM. The CDR3 bases are TGTGCCAGCAGTTTTCGACAGGGGGGAATTTATAGCAATCAGCCCCAGCATTTT. Translated, it gives CASSFRQGGIYSNQPQHF.